Following are 2 T cell receptor beta chains from one sample sequenced in a study of cytomegalovirus exposure and HLA in healthy donors. TCRdb's copy holds only in-frame clones and misses some; the assay was immunoSEQ multiplex PCR. The table records 150,000 to 200,000 clones, roughly 86% of them present only once. The sequenced sample was PBMCs. All receptors derive from a woman younger than 30 in good health and CMV-seronegative.

This clone was recorded only once. The rearrangement links TRBV30 to TRBJ1-2, with D unresolved. The V gene lost 4 bases and the J gene lost 4 bases, with 16 bases spanning the gap. The CDR3 runs to 14 residues. The germline V gene encodes CDR1 GTSNPN and CDR2 SVGIG (reference sequence). The CDR3 sequence: CAWNDYAGSYGYTF. The CDR3 coding sequence is TGTGCCTGGAACGATTATGCAGGCAGCTATGGCTACACCTTC.

This chain connects TRBV4-1 to TRBJ2-6, with D perhaps matching TRBD1 (6 bases). The CDR3 extends over 17 amino acids. The germline gives CDR1 MGHRA, CDR2 YSYEKL. The ends were cut back, 4 bases at V and 1 base at J, with 14 bases in the middle. CDR3 coding DNA: TGCGCCAGCAGCCTCCTCCGGACAGAATCTGGGGCCAACGTCCTGACTTTC. Encoded protein: CASSLLRTESGANVLTF.